This T cell receptor (beta chain) appears in the sequencing data of a study of T cell responses to AZD1222 COVID-19 vaccine. Notes on the study in general: Unmutated variant regions are reportedly the target of nearly half of TCRs that are spike-specific. There were mostly white British donors and more females than males, and clonal diversity was possibly underestimated.

CDR3 length: 12 residues. Deletions cut 6 bases from V and 5 bases from J, with 8 bases between. The germline CDR1 and CDR2 sequences are GTSNPN and SVGIG (reference sequence). With regard to this clone: Its target is unknown.

Second-dose intervals of approximately 4 or approximately 12 weeks were pooled. This table comes from immunoSEQ multiplex PCR, and its TCRdb copy is limited to in-frame clones, with some not included. The sample carries roughly 140,000 clones, roughly 90% recorded once. This material consisted of peripheral blood, taken 28 days after the second AZD1222 dose. The chain links TRBV30 to TRBJ1-6; D gene uncertain. The clonotype originates from an adult who received the AZD1222 COVID-19 vaccine. CDR3 nucleotide sequence: TGTGCCTGTGGGGTAAATAATTCACCCCTCCACTTT. This encodes CACGVNNSPLHF.